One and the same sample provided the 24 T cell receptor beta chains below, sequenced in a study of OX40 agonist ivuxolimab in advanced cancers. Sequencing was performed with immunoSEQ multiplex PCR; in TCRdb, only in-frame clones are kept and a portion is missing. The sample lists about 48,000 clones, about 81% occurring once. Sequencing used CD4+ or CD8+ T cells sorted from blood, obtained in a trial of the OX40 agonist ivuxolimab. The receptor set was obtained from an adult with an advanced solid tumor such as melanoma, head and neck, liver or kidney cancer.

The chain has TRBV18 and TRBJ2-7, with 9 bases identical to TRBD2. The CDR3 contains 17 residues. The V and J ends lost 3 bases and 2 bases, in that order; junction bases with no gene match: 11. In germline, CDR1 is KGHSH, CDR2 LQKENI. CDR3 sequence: CASSPIGLAGGPYEQYF. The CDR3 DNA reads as TGTGCCAGCTCACCTATAGGGTTGGCGGGAGGGCCCTACGAGCAGTACTTC.

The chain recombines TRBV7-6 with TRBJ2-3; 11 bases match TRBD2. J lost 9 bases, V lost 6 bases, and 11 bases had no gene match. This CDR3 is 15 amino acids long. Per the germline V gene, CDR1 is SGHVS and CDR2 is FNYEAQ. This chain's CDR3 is CASSWTSGSQGTQYF. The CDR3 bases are TGTGCCAGCAGTTGGACTAGCGGGTCCCAAGGGACGCAGTATTTT.

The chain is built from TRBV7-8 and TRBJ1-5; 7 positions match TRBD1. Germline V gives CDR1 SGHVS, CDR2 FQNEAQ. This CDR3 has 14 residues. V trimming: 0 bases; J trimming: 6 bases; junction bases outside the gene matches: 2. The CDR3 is CASSLATGIQPQHF. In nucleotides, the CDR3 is TGTGCCAGCAGCTTAGCGACAGGGATTCAGCCCCAGCATTTT.

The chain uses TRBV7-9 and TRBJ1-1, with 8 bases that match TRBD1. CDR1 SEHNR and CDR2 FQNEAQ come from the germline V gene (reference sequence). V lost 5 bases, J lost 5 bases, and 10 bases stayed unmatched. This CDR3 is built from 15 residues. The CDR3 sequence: CASSANRGGETEAFF. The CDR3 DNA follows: TGTGCCAGCAGCGCAAACAGGGGGGGCGAAACTGAAGCTTTCTTT. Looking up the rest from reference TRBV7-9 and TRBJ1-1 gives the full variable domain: DTGVSQNPRHKITKRGQNVTFRCDPISEHNRLYWYRQTLGQGPEFLTYFQNEAQLEKSRLLSDRFSAERPKGSFSTLEIQRTEQGDSAMYLCASSANRGGETEAFFGQGTRLTVV.

The CDR3 sequence is CASSLVGGRNTIYF. Written as DNA, the CDR3 is TGTGCCAGCAGTCTGGTCGGGGGGAGAAACACCATATATTTT. The gene calls are TRBV6-5 and TRBJ1-3, with D perhaps TRBD1 (5 bases). CDR3 length: 14 amino acids. Trimming removed 5 bases from V and 5 bases from J, with 13 bases in between. CDR1 MNHEY and CDR2 SVGAGI come from the germline V gene.

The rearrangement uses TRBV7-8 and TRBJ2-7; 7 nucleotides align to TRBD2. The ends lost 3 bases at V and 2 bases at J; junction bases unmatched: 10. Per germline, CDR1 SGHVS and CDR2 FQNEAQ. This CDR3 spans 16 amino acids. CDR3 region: CASSFLRGRKTYEQYF. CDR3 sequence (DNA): TGTGCCAGCAGCTTTCTCCGCGGGAGAAAAACCTACGAGCAGTACTTC.

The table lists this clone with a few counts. CDR3 in DNA: TGCGCCAGCAGCCAAGATCCGAGGGCGTCAGAGTTCTTC. This encodes CASSQDPRASEFF. This chain links TRBV4-3 with TRBJ2-1; D perhaps matches TRBD2 (5 bases). V lost 0 bases to trimming and J lost 14 bases, with 14 bases between them. The CDR3 has 13 amino acids. Germline CDR1 reads LGHNA; CDR2 reads YSLEER.

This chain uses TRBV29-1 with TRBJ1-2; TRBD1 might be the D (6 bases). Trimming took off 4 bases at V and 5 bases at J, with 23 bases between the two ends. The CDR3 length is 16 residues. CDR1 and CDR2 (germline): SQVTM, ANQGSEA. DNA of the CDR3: TGCAGCGTTGTAGGGACATCCGAACCCAAATTATATGGCTACACCTTC. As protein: CSVVGTSEPKLYGYTF. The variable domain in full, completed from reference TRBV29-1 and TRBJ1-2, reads SAVISQKPSRDICQRGTSLTIQCQVDSQVTMMFWYRQQPGQSLTLIATANQGSEATYESGFVIDKFPISRPNLTFSTLTVSNMSPEDSSIYLCSVVGTSEPKLYGYTFGSGTRLTVV.

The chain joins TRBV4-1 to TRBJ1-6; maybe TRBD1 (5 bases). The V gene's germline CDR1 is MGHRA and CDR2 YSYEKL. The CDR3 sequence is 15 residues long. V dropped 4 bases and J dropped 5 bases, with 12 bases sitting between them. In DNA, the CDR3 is TGCGCCAGCAGCCCTACCGGGACGAATAATTCACCCCTCCACTTT. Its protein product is CASSPTGTNNSPLHF.

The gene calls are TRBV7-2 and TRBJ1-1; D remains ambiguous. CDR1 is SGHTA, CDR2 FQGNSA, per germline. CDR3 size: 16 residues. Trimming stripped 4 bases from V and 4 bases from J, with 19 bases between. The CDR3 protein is CASSSQGPGMATEAFF. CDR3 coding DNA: TGTGCCAGCAGCTCCCAAGGACCGGGAATGGCCACTGAAGCTTTCTTT.

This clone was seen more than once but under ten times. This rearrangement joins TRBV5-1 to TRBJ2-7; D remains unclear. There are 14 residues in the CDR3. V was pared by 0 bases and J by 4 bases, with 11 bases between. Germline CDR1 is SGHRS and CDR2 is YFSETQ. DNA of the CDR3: TGCGCCAGCAGCTTGGAGTCTTCCGTGTACGAGCAGTACTTC. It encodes CASSLESSVYEQYF.

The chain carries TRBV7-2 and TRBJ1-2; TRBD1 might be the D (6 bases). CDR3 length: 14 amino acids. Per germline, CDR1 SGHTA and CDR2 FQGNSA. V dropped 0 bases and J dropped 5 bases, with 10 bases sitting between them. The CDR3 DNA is TGTGCCAGCAGCTTAGCAGGGGGGGCGTATGGCTACACCTTC. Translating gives CASSLAGGAYGYTF. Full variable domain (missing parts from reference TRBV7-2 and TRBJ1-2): GAGVSQSPSNKVTEKGKDVELRCDPISGHTALYWYRQSLGQGLEFLIYFQGNSAPDKSGLPSDRFSAERTGGSVSTLTIQRTQQEDSAVYLCASSLAGGAYGYTFGSGTRLTVV.

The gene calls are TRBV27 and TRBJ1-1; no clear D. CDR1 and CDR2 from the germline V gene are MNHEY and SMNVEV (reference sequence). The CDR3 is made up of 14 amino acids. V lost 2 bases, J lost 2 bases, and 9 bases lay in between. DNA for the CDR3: TGTGCCAGCAGTTTAGGCTTAGTAAACACTGAAGCTTTCTTT. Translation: CASSLGLVNTEAFF.

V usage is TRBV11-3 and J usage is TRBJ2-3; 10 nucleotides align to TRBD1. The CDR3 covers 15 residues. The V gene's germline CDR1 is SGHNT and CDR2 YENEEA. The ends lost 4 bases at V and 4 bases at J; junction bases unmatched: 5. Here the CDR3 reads CASSSPGQGADTQYF. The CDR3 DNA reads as TGTGCCAGCAGCTCCCCTGGACAGGGGGCAGATACGCAGTATTTT.

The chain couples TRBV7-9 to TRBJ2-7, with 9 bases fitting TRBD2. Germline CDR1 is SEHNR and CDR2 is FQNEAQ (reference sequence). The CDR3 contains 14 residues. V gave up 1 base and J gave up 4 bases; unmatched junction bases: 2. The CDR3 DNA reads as TGTGCCAGCAGCTTAGTACTAGCGGGTTACGAGCAGTACTTC. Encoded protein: CASSLVLAGYEQYF.

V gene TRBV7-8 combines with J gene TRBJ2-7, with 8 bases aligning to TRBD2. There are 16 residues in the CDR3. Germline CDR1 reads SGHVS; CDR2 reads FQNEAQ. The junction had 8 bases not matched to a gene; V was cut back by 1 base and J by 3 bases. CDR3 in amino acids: CASSLGAREVFYEQYF. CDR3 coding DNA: TGTGCCAGCAGCTTAGGCGCGCGGGAGGTCTTCTACGAGCAGTACTTC. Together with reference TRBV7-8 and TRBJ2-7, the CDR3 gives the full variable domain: GAGVSQSPRYKVAKRGQDVALRCDPISGHVSLFWYQQALGQGPEFLTYFQNEAQLDKSGLPSDRFFAERPEGSVSTLKIQRTQQEDSAVYLCASSLGAREVFYEQYFGPGTRLTVT.

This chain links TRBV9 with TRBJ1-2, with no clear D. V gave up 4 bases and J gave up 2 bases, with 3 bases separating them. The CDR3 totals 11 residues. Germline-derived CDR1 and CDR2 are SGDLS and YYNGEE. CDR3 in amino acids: CASSTNYGYTF. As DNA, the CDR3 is TGTGCCAGCAGCACCAACTATGGCTACACCTTC.

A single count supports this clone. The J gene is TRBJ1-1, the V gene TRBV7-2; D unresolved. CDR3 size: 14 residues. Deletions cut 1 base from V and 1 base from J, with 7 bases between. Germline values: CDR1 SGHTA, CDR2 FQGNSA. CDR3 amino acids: CASSLGGRNTEAFF. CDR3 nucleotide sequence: TGTGCCAGCAGCTTAGGGGGAAGGAACACTGAAGCTTTCTTT.

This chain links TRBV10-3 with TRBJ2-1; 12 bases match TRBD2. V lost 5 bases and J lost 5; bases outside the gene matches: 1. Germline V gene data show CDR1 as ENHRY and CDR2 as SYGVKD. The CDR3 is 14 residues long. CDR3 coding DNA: TGTGCCATCAGTAGACTAGCGGGAGACAATGAGCAGTTCTTC. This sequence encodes CAISRLAGDNEQFF.

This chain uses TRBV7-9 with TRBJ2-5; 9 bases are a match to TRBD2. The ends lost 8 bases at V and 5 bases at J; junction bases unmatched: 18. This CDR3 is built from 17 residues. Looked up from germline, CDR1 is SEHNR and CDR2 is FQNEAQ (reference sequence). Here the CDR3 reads CASAEGVAGVLGETQYF. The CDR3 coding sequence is TGTGCCAGCGCTGAGGGGGTAGCGGGAGTCTTAGGGGAGACCCAGTACTTC.

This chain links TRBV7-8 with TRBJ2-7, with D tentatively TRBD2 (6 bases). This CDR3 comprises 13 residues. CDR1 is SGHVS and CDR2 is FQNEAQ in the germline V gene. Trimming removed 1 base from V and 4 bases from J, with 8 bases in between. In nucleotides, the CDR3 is TGTGCCAGCAGCTTAGGGACTACTTACGAGCAGTACTTC. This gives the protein CASSLGTTYEQYF.

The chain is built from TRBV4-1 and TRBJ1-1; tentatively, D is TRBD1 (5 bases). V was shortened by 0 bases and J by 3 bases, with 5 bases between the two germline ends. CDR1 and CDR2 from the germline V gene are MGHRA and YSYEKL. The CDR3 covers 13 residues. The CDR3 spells CASSQEGDTEAFF. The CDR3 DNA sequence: TGCGCCAGCAGCCAAGAAGGGGACACTGAAGCTTTCTTT.

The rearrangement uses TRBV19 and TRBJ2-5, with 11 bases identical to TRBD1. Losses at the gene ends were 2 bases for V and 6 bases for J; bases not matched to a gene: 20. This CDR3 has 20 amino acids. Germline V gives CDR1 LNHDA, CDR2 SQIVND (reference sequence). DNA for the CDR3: TGTGCCAGTAGTATAAACGCCGGCGGACAGGGGGCGTTCAATGAGAAGACCCAGTACTTC. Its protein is CASSINAGGQGAFNEKTQYF.

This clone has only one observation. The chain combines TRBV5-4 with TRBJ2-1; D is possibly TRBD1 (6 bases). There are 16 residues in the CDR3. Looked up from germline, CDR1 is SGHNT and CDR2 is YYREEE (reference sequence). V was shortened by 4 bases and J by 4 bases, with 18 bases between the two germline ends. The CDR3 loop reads CASSRDRSTKYNEQFF. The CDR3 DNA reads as TGTGCCAGCAGCCGTGACAGGTCTACTAAGTACAATGAGCAGTTCTTC.